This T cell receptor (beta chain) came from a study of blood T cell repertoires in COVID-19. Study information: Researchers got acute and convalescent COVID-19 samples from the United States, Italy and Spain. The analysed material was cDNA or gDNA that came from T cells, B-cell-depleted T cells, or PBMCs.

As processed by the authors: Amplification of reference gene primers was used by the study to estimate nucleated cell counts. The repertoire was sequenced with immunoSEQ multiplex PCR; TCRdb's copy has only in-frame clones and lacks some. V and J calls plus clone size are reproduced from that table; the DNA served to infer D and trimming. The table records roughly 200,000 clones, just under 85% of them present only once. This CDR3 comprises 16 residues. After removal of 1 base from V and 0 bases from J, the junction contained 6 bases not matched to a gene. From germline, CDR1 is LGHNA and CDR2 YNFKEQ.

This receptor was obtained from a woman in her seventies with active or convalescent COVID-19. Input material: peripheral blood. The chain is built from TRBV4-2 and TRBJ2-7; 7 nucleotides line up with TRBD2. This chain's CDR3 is CASSQVGTKTSYEQYF. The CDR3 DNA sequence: TGTGCCAGCAGCCAAGTCGGGACTAAGACCTCCTACGAGCAGTACTTC.